This T cell receptor beta chain was recorded in a study of blood T cell repertoires in COVID-19. Study details: Acute and convalescent COVID-19 specimens originated in the United States, Italy and Spain.

Germline-derived CDR1 and CDR2 are LGHNA and YSLEER. The V and J ends lost 4 bases and 6 bases, in that order; junction bases with no gene match: 5. There are 13 residues in the CDR3. As handled by the study authors: For nucleated cells, counts were estimated from reference gene primer amplification. This table comes from immunoSEQ multiplex PCR, and its TCRdb copy is limited to in-frame clones, with some not included. V and J calls and clone size come straight from that table; D and trimming were deduced from the DNA. The sample holds 200,000 to 250,000 clones; around 84% are singletons and the top ten take just under 20%.

Sequenced sample: peripheral blood. The sequence was obtained from a man under 40 with active or convalescent COVID-19. This chain connects TRBV4-3 to TRBJ2-7; 8 nucleotides match TRBD2. The CDR3 bases are TGCGCCAGCAGCCCCACCGGGGGGGGCGAGCAGTACTTC. As protein: CASSPTGGGEQYF.